Listed below are T cell receptor beta chains from one sample, sequenced in a study of blood T cell repertoires in COVID-19. Repertoires were generated with immunoSEQ multiplex PCR, while TCRdb's copy carries only in-frame clones and drops some. Found here are approximately 110,000 clones, about 86% of them singletons; the top ten hold less than 45%. The sample was peripheral blood. The receptors here all came from a man of 80 years or more with acute or convalescent COVID-19. Each CDR3 is given with its conserved first and last residue. A D gene is named only where the DNA matches it firmly. Clone size is not always given. Where it is, it says once, few, many or a class for expanded clones.

J | V | size | D | CDR3 | DNA
TRBJ1-5 | TRBV10-3 | NA | NA | CAIQAQGSRQPQHF | TGTGCCATCCAGGCCCAGGGCTCGCGTCAGCCCCAGCATTTT
TRBJ1-5 | TRBV28 | NA | NA | CASSEGHRSGNQPQHF | TGTGCCAGCAGTGAGGGTCACCGTTCGGGCAATCAGCCCCAGCATTTT
TRBJ2-3 | TRBV19 | NA | TRBD1 | CASSRDRASDTQYF | TGTGCCAGTAGTAGGGACAGGGCCTCAGATACGCAGTATTTT
TRBJ1-2 | TRBV28 | NA | NA | CASRSGGYTF | TGTGCCAGCAGGTCGGGTGGCTACACCTTC
TRBJ2-1 | TRBV11-2 | NA | NA | CASSYDRYNEQFF | TGTGCCAGCAGCTACGACAGATACAATGAGCAGTTCTTC
TRBJ1-1 | TRBV5-1 | NA | TRBD1 | CASSTGQGPWAEAFF | TGCGCCAGCAGCACGGGACAGGGGCCTTGGGCTGAAGCTTTCTTT
TRBJ2-1 | TRBV18 | NA | TRBD1 | CASSPLMGQRNEQFF | TGTGCCAGCTCACCCTTAATGGGACAGAGGAATGAGCAGTTCTTC
TRBJ1-5 | TRBV28 | NA | NA | CASSLSGVSNQPQHF | TGTGCCAGCAGTTTATCCGGGGTAAGCAATCAGCCCCAGCATTTT
TRBJ1-5 | TRBV27 | once | NA | CASSLRAGVSNQPQHF | TGTGCCAGCAGTTTAAGGGCAGGGGTGAGCAATCAGCCCCAGCATTTT
TRBJ2-1 | TRBV20-1 | NA | TRBD1 | CSARSDRGTIF | TGCAGTGCTAGATCTGACAGGGGAACAATCTTC
TRBJ2-3 | TRBV11-1 | NA | NA | CASSSFGDLSTDTQYF | TGTGCCAGCAGCTCCTTTGGGGACTTAAGCACAGATACGCAGTATTTT
TRBJ2-1 | TRBV5-6 | few | TRBD1 | CASSRRDRDNNEQFF | TGTGCCAGCAGCCGCCGGGACAGGGACAACAATGAGCAGTTCTTC
TRBJ2-1 | TRBV2 | NA | TRBD2 | CASGTSGNEQFF | TGTGCCAGTGGGACTAGCGGGAATGAGCAGTTCTTC
TRBJ2-5 | TRBV5-1 | few | TRBD1 | CASSPGTGGPETQYF | TGCGCCAGCAGCCCCGGGACAGGGGGGCCAGAGACCCAGTACTTC
TRBJ2-7 | TRBV2 | NA | TRBD2 | CASSLPLAGSYEQYF | TGTGCCAGCAGCCTCCCCCTAGCGGGGTCCTACGAGCAGTACTTC
TRBJ2-3 | TRBV6-1 | NA | NA | CASSDPGLLLTDTQYF | TGTGCCAGCAGTGACCCGGGACTTCTGCTCACAGATACGCAGTATTTT
TRBJ2-5 | TRBV11-1 | NA | NA | CASSARGETQYF | TGTGCCAGCAGCGCCAGGGGAGAGACCCAGTACTTC
TRBJ1-2 | TRBV7-8 | NA | TRBD1 | CASTPFRQGYGYTF | TGTGCCAGCACCCCATTCCGACAGGGCTATGGCTACACCTTC
TRBJ2-2 | TRBV4-3 | NA | TRBD2 | CASSQEALAGYTGELFF | TGCGCCAGCAGCCAAGAGGCACTAGCGGGATACACCGGGGAGCTGTTTTTT
TRBJ2-2 | TRBV18 | NA | NA | CASPHSPGRGTGELFF | TGTGCCAGCCCCCACTCCCCGGGACGGGGGACCGGGGAGCTGTTTTTT
TRBJ1-2 | TRBV18 | NA | NA | CASSPQGQTNYGYTF | TGTGCCAGCTCACCACAGGGACAAACTAACTATGGCTACACCTTC
TRBJ2-5 | TRBV5-1 | NA | TRBD2 | CASTPREVMETQYF | TGCGCCAGCACCCCCCGGGAGGTAATGGAGACCCAGTACTTC
TRBJ2-5 | TRBV12-3/TRBV12-4 | NA | TRBD1 | CASSRTGGETQYF | TGTGCCAGCAGCCGGACAGGGGGGGAGACCCAGTACTTC
TRBJ2-2 | TRBV18 | NA | TRBD2 | CASSPRTSGRVGGELFF | TGTGCCAGCTCACCAAGGACTAGCGGGAGAGTTGGAGGGGAGCTGTTTTTT
TRBJ2-6 | TRBV18 | NA | NA | CASSPPRGYSGANVLTF | TGTGCCAGCTCCCCACCCAGGGGATATTCCGGGGCCAACGTCCTGACTTTC
TRBJ2-3 | TRBV27 | NA | TRBD2 | CASSRTSGPGTDTQYF | TGTGCCAGCAGCCGGACTAGCGGGCCAGGCACAGATACGCAGTATTTT
TRBJ2-1 | TRBV5-1 | once | NA | CASSSLLANNEQFF | TGCGCCAGCAGCTCCCTACTAGCAAACAATGAGCAGTTCTTC
TRBJ2-5 | TRBV2 | NA | TRBD1 | CASSEGTGGGETQYF | TGTGCCAGCAGTGAGGGGACAGGGGGCGGGGAGACCCAGTACTTC
TRBJ2-5 | TRBV27 | NA | TRBD2 | CASSSGGSAKETQYF | TGTGCCAGCAGTTCGGGGGGGAGTGCCAAAGAGACCCAGTACTTC
TRBJ2-1 | TRBV5-5 | NA | TRBD2 | CASRKREGPNEQFF | TGTGCCAGCAGGAAGCGGGAGGGCCCAAATGAGCAGTTCTTC
TRBJ1-1 | TRBV30 | once | TRBD1 | CAWSVQGAREAFF | TGTGCCTGGAGTGTACAGGGGGCCCGGGAAGCTTTCTTT
TRBJ2-5 | TRBV5-1 | NA | TRBD2 | CASRNGRASETQYF | TGCGCCAGCAGGAACGGGAGGGCCTCAGAGACCCAGTACTTC
TRBJ2-7 | TRBV6-5 | NA | TRBD1 | CASRLTGGGYEQYF | TGTGCCAGCAGACTGACAGGGGGCGGGTACGAGCAGTACTTC
TRBJ1-1 | TRBV6-2/TRBV6-3 | NA | NA | CASSSNTGTEAFF | TGTGCCAGCAGTTCCAATACAGGGACTGAAGCTTTCTTT
TRBJ2-7 | TRBV3-1/TRBV3-2 | NA | NA | CASSPHGGESSYEQYF | TGTGCCAGCAGCCCCCATGGAGGGGAGAGCTCCTACGAGCAGTACTTC
TRBJ2-1 | TRBV7-3 | NA | TRBD2 | CASSLNGLAGDEQFF | TGTGCCAGCAGCTTAAACGGACTAGCAGGGGATGAGCAGTTCTTC
TRBJ2-3 | TRBV5-1 | few | NA | CASSLGAGDTQYF | TGCGCCAGCAGCTTGGGAGCGGGCGATACGCAGTATTTT
TRBJ2-1 | TRBV19 | NA | TRBD1 | CASSPNPGTVDEQFF | TGTGCCAGTAGTCCAAATCCCGGGACAGTCGATGAGCAGTTCTTC
TRBJ2-7 | TRBV6-5 | few | NA | CASRVQGRYEQYF | TGTGCCAGCAGGGTACAGGGGAGGTACGAGCAGTACTTC
TRBJ1-2 | TRBV28 | NA | NA | CASSSQYGYTF | TGTGCCAGCAGTTCCCAGTATGGCTACACCTTC
TRBJ1-5 | TRBV18 | NA | NA | CASSPDTNQPQHF | TGTGCCAGCTCACCGGACACCAATCAGCCCCAGCATTTT
TRBJ2-5 | TRBV7-2 | NA | NA | CASSASSAAPKTQYF | TGTGCCAGCAGTGCATCATCTGCGGCACCTAAGACCCAGTACTTC
TRBJ1-5 | TRBV28 | NA | NA | CASSGQVGQPQHF | TGTGCCAGCAGTGGGCAGGTAGGTCAGCCCCAGCATTTT
TRBJ2-1 | TRBV28 | NA | NA | CASSTTSWKEFF | TGTGCCAGCAGTACTACTAGCTGGAAGGAGTTCTTC
TRBJ1-2 | TRBV24-1 | NA | TRBD1 | CATSDRRQGWTF | TGTGCCACCAGTGATCGTAGACAGGGCTGGACCTTC
TRBJ2-7 | TRBV7-8 | NA | NA | CASSLDPNSYEQYF | TGTGCCAGCAGCTTAGACCCTAACTCCTACGAGCAGTACTTC
TRBJ1-2 | TRBV27 | NA | NA | CASSLLVGDGYTF | TGTGCCAGCAGTTTATTGGTCGGAGATGGCTACACCTTC
TRBJ1-2 | TRBV3-1/TRBV3-2 | few | NA | CASSLRSYRDTGYTF | TGTGCCAGCAGCCTACGCAGTTATCGGGACACTGGCTACACCTTC
TRBJ1-5 | TRBV19 | NA | NA | CASSTTRGSQPQHF | TGTGCCAGTAGTACCACCAGGGGCAGTCAGCCCCAGCATTTT
TRBJ2-1 | TRBV29-1 | NA | NA | CSVVSPGRYEQFF | TGCAGCGTTGTTTCTCCCGGGAGATATGAGCAGTTCTTC
TRBJ2-1 | TRBV2 | NA | NA | CASSPDFGYNEQFF | TGTGCCAGCAGCCCGGACTTTGGGTACAATGAGCAGTTCTTC
TRBJ1-5 | TRBV19 | NA | NA | CASSGTGAYQPQHF | TGTGCCAGTAGTGGAACAGGAGCTTATCAGCCCCAGCATTTT
TRBJ2-5 | TRBV10-3 | few | TRBD1 | CAIRNERDRGQETQYF | TGTGCCATCAGGAACGAACGGGACAGGGGGCAAGAGACCCAGTACTTC